The clone carrying this T cell receptor (beta chain) was counted a few times. Its cognate antigen is unknown. It was unfractionated whole blood from which total RNA was extracted. This sample stems from a study of human T cells and chemical hapten exposure. Study in general: Largely, small differences in pooled library volume made per-sample TCR yields vary.

Library preparation tagged each individual cDNA molecule with a unique molecular identifier. In the original workflow: There were a median of around 97,000 TCRs per sample, with a range from about 23,224 to 690,600. TCRdb reprocessed the reads via MiXCR and lists one record per CDR3 protein. These V and J calls are TCRdb output, not the study's own analysis. The sample consists of about 120,000 distinct CDR3 sequences, over 7% of them appearing once. Study findings and constraints: The study found that DPC sensitization did not change TCRs above 1 in 1000 frequency.

This CDR3 region has 13 residues. V shed 2 bases and J shed 6 bases, with 10 bases lying between them. CDR1 is ENHRY and CDR2 is SYGVKD in the germline V gene. The receptor was isolated from a human donor in good health. Some clones in this sample may be carry-over from other donors' samples. Sequenced: whole blood. This chain links TRBV10-3 with TRBJ1-1; D perhaps matches TRBD1 (5 bases). The CDR3 DNA follows: TGTGCCATCAGTGAGGCAAGGGGACCTGAAGCTTTCTTT. Translating it yields CAISEARGPEAFF.